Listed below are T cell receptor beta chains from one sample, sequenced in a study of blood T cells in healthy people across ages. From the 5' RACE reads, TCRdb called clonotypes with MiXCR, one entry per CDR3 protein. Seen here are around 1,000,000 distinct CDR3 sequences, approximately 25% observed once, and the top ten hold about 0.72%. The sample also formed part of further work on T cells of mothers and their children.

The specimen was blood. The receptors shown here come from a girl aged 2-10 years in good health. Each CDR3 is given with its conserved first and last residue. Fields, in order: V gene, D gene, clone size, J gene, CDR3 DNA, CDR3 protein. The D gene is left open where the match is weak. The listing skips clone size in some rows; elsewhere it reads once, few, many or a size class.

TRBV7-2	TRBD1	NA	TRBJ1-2	TGTGCCAGCAGCGCTACAGGGGTTGGCTACACCTTC	CASSATGVGYTF
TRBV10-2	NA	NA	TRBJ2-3	TGCGCCAGCGTGGGCACGAGCGGTGCAGATACGCAGTATTTT	CASVGTSGADTQYF
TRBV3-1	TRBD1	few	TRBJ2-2	TGTGCCAGCAGCCTCCGACAGGGCCCTCCATTCCTCCTAAACACCGGGGAGCTGTTTTTT	CASSLRQGPPFLLNTGELFF
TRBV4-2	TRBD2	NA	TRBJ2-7	TGTGCCAGCAGCCGCGGACTAGCGGGCCCCGAGACCCCTCGGTACGAGCAGTACTTC	CASSRGLAGPETPRYEQYF
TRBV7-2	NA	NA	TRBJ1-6	TGTGCCAGCAGCTTATTGGAGGGCTCGGTCCCACCCCTCCACTTT	CASSLLEGSVPPLHF
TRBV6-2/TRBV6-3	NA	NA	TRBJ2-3	TGTGCCAGCAGTCAACCTGAGCGCCGCACCATCCGAAATACGCAGTATTTT	CASSQPERRTIRNTQYF
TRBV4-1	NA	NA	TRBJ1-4	TGCGCCAGCAGCCAAGATATGGGGAGGCCCCCGGCTAATGAAAAACTGTTTTTT	CASSQDMGRPPANEKLFF
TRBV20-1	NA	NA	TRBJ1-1	TGCAGTGCTATCTATGGGGTGGGCACTGAAGCTTTCTTT	CSAIYGVGTEAFF
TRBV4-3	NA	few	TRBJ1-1	TGCGCCAGCCAAGCGGCGGGGAACACTGAAGCTTTCTTT	CASQAAGNTEAFF
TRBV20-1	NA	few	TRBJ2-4	TGCAGTGCTGAAAAAGGGGATAGCAAAAACATTCAGTACTTC	CSAEKGDSKNIQYF
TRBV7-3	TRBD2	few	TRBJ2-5	TGTGCCAGCAGCTCCACCGGGACTAGCGTTCAAGAGACCCAGTACTTC	CASSSTGTSVQETQYF
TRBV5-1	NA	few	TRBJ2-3	TGCGCCAGCAGCTTGGGGATTTCCTACACAGATACGCAGTATTTT	CASSLGISYTDTQYF
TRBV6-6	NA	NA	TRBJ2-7	TGTGCCAGCACACCAGGTCTCGAGGAGCAGTACTTC	CASTPGLEEQYF
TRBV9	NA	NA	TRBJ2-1	TGTGCCAGCAGCGTAGACCAGTTACGGGGTGAGCAGTTCTTC	CASSVDQLRGEQFF
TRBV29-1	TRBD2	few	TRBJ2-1	TGCAGCGTTCAAACGGGGGGGTACAATGAGCAGTTCTTC	CSVQTGGYNEQFF
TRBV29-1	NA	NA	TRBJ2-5	TGCAGCGTTGCCGGTGGGGGCTTGGTCCAAGAGACCCAGTACTTC	CSVAGGGLVQETQYF
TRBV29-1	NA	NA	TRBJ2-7	TGCAGCGTTGGTCTGAGGGGAGGTAGCTACGAGCAGTACTTC	CSVGLRGGSYEQYF
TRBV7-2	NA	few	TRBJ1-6	TGTGCCAGCAGCCGAGGGACTATCTTCTATAATTCACCCCTCCACTTT	CASSRGTIFYNSPLHF
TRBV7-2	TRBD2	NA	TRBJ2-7	TGTGCCAGCAGCTTCCAAGGACTAGCGGGAGGGCCTGGGGTCTACGAGCAGTACTTC	CASSFQGLAGGPGVYEQYF
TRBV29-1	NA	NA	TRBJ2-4	TGCAGCGTTGAAGCAGGGGGGGATGACATTCAGTACTTC	CSVEAGGDDIQYF